This is a list of T cell receptor beta chains from one sample in a study of CD8 T cell repertoires and HIV-1 epitope variants. These TCRs are of unknown antigen specificity. The assay was immunoSEQ multiplex PCR, and TCRdb's table has in-frame clones only and misses some. The sample shows more than 2,000 clones, about 65% of them seen only once. The sample consisted of cultured CD8+ T cells derived from PBMCs. The receptors come from a male donor with HIV. Each CDR3 is given with its conserved first and last residue. D genes are given only for firm matches. Clone size is not always given. Where it is, it says once, few, many or a class for expanded clones.

v_gene	d_gene	abundance	j_gene	CDR3aa	CDR3nt
TRBV4-1	.	.	TRBJ1-1	CASSQEPWANTESFF	TGCGCCAGCAGCCAAGAGCCCTGGGCTAATACTGAATCTTTCTTT
TRBV19	TRBD2	large	TRBJ2-1	CASSIQPGLAGDFLDEQFF	TGTGCCAGTAGTATACAGCCGGGACTAGCGGGAGATTTCTTAGATGAGCAGTTCTTC
TRBV28	TRBD1	.	TRBJ2-1	CASSLSQGISYNEQFF	TGTGCCAGCAGTTTATCACAGGGGATATCCTACAATGAGCAGTTCTTC
TRBV5-1	.	.	TRBJ1-1	CASSLRRAEGTEAFF	TGCGCCAGCAGCTTGAGGAGGGCCGAGGGCACTGAAGCTTTCTTT
TRBV27	.	.	TRBJ1-1	CASSFPGPGTEAFF	TGTGCCAGCAGTTTCCCTGGCCCAGGAACTGAAGCTTTCTTT
TRBV10-3	.	.	TRBJ1-1	CAISLRQNTEAFF	TGTGCCATCAGTTTGCGGCAGAACACTGAAGCTTTCTTT
TRBV9	.	.	TRBJ2-1	CASSVEKAGTNEQFF	TGTGCCAGCAGCGTAGAGAAAGCGGGTACCAATGAGCAGTTCTTC
TRBV4-1	TRBD2	.	TRBJ2-1	CASSQEPLAGGLDEQFF	TGCGCCAGCAGCCAAGAGCCGCTAGCGGGAGGTTTGGATGAGCAGTTCTTC
TRBV6-5	.	.	TRBJ2-2	CASSSDSTGELFF	TGTGCCAGCAGCTCGGACAGCACCGGGGAGCTGTTTTTT
TRBV28	.	.	TRBJ1-1	CASRTLGGRTEAFF	TGTGCCAGCAGAACCCTGGGGGGAAGGACTGAAGCTTTCTTT
TRBV6-5	.	.	TRBJ1-2	CASSYFQDRGGYTF	TGTGCCAGCAGTTACTTCCAGGATCGGGGTGGCTACACCTTC
TRBV4-1	.	few	TRBJ1-1	CASSQGRGTEAFF	TGCGCCAGCAGCCAAGGAAGAGGCACTGAAGCTTTCTTT
TRBV28	.	.	TRBJ2-7	CASSPGTSYEQYF	TGTGCCAGCAGTCCCGGGACCTCCTACGAGCAGTACTTC
TRBV6-1	.	few	TRBJ1-3	CASSVSRASGNTIYF	TGTGCCAGCAGTGTTTCCAGGGCCTCTGGAAACACCATATATTTT
TRBV13	TRBD2	few	TRBJ2-3	CASSFGTSVTDTQYF	TGTGCCAGCAGCTTCGGGACTAGCGTCACAGATACGCAGTATTTT
TRBV9	TRBD1	.	TRBJ2-1	CASSVEGTGQGPYNEQFF	TGTGCCAGCAGCGTAGAGGGGACTGGACAGGGGCCCTACAATGAGCAGTTCTTC
TRBV10-3	TRBD1	.	TRBJ2-7	CATGTGSYEQYF	TGTGCCACCGGGACAGGCTCCTACGAGCAGTACTTC
TRBV4-1	.	.	TRBJ2-3	CASSQEGQRTDTQYF	TGCGCCAGCAGCCAAGAGGGTCAGCGCACAGATACGCAGTATTTT
TRBV18	.	.	TRBJ2-1	CASSLEDGNEQFF	TGTGCCAGCTCACTCGAAGACGGGAATGAGCAGTTCTTC
TRBV30	TRBD2	.	TRBJ2-7	CAWSDPPGGFYEQYF	TGTGCCTGGAGTGACCCCCCGGGAGGTTTCTACGAGCAGTACTTC
TRBV7-9	TRBD2	.	TRBJ2-1	CASSLYGTSGDEQFF	TGTGCCAGCAGCTTATACGGGACTAGTGGAGATGAGCAGTTCTTC
TRBV25-1	.	.	TRBJ2-7	CASSARHYYEQYF	TGTGCCAGCAGTGCCAGACATTACTACGAGCAGTACTTC
TRBV7-8	.	.	TRBJ1-6	CASAVREVGNSPLHF	TGTGCCAGCGCCGTCAGGGAGGTCGGCAATTCACCCCTCCACTTT
TRBV6-1	TRBD2	.	TRBJ2-1	CASSELAGELFNEQFF	TGTGCCAGCAGTGAACTAGCGGGGGAGTTGTTCAATGAGCAGTTCTTC
TRBV6-6	.	few	TRBJ1-5	CASSYRDPISNQPQHF	TGTGCCAGCAGTTATAGGGACCCTATTAGCAATCAGCCCCAGCATTTT
TRBV7-2	.	.	TRBJ1-1	CASSLASSNTEAFF	TGTGCCAGCAGCTTAGCCAGCTCGAACACTGAAGCTTTCTTT
TRBV4-3	TRBD1	.	TRBJ2-7	CASSPRTGFEQYF	TGCGCCAGCAGCCCGCGGACAGGGTTCGAGCAGTACTTC
TRBV7-8	.	.	TRBJ1-2	CASSPPGSNYGYTF	TGTGCCAGCAGCCCACCGGGATCTAACTATGGCTACACCTTC
TRBV4-3	TRBD1	.	TRBJ2-5	CASSQDLTGAGETQYF	TGCGCCAGCAGCCAAGATTTAACAGGGGCAGGAGAGACCCAGTACTTC
TRBV18	TRBD1	few	TRBJ1-2	CASSPRDRGDYGYTF	TGTGCCAGCTCACCACGGGACAGGGGGGACTATGGCTACACCTTC
TRBV28	TRBD1	few	TRBJ2-1	CASSLGGEQGANEQFF	TGTGCCAGCAGTTTAGGGGGAGAACAGGGGGCCAATGAGCAGTTCTTC
TRBV27	TRBD1	hyperexpanded	TRBJ2-1	CASSLSQGISYNEQFF	TGTGCCAGCAGTTTATCACAGGGGATATCCTACAATGAGCAGTTCTTC
TRBV2	.	few	TRBJ1-5	CASSPGVNQPQHF	TGTGCCAGCAGCCCAGGGGTTAATCAGCCCCAGCATTTT
TRBV7-2	TRBD2	.	TRBJ2-7	CASSLVIAGVREQYF	TGTGCCAGCAGCTTAGTGATAGCGGGAGTGAGGGAGCAGTACTTC
TRBV5-4	TRBD2	.	TRBJ2-5	CASSLGAGAFHQETQYF	TGTGCCAGCAGCTTGGGAGCGGGGGCCTTCCACCAAGAGACCCAGTACTTC
TRBV25-1	.	.	TRBJ2-5	CASSGTTGTPQETQYF	TGTGCCAGCAGTGGGACGACTGGAACCCCACAAGAGACCCAGTACTTC
TRBV7-2	.	few	TRBJ2-3	CASSSVLATDTQYF	TGTGCCAGCAGCTCCGTACTGGCGACAGATACGCAGTATTTT
TRBV5-4	TRBD1	.	TRBJ2-1	CASRPGQGTFNEQFF	TGTGCCAGCAGACCAGGACAGGGAACATTTAATGAGCAGTTCTTC
TRBV5-1	.	few	TRBJ1-1	CASSLDAMNTEAFF	TGCGCCAGCAGCTTGGACGCTATGAACACTGAAGCTTTCTTT
TRBV15	.	.	TRBJ2-7	CATSKGGNSYEQYF	TGTGCCACCAGCAAGGGCGGGAACTCCTACGAGCAGTACTTC
TRBV4-2	TRBD2	few	TRBJ2-7	CASSQAGGQQYF	TGTGCCAGCAGCCAAGCGGGGGGACAGCAGTACTTC
TRBV28	TRBD2	.	TRBJ2-5	CASVSPSGHVQETQYF	TGTGCCAGCGTTAGTCCTAGCGGCCACGTTCAAGAGACCCAGTACTTC
TRBV2	TRBD1	.	TRBJ2-5	CASSQTGNQQETQYF	TGTGCCAGCAGTCAGACAGGGAATCAACAAGAGACCCAGTACTTC
TRBV28	.	few	TRBJ1-2	CASSLFALSPQSPNYGYTF	TGTGCCAGCAGTTTATTCGCCCTTAGCCCACAGTCTCCTAACTATGGCTACACCTTC
TRBV10-3	TRBD1	.	TRBJ2-1	CAISGGSTGTDNNEQFF	TGTGCCATCAGTGGGGGCTCTACCGGGACAGATAACAATGAGCAGTTCTTC
TRBV28	.	.	TRBJ2-7	CASSEARGVAYEQYF	TGTGCCAGCAGCGAGGCCAGGGGGGTCGCCTACGAGCAGTACTTC
TRBV5-3	.	.	TRBJ2-1	CARSLKQGPLYLQFEQFF	TGTGCCAGAAGCTTGAAACAGGGCCCACTCTACCTACAATTTGAGCAGTTCTTC